This T cell receptor (beta chain) was observed in a study of a mutant IDH1 vaccine in newly diagnosed glioma. Study-wide context: The start of vaccination came 4-6 weeks after radiotherapy alone, or with temozolomide cycles.

Time point here: week 5, during vaccination. Each dose delivered 300 ug of mutant IDH1 20-mer peptide subcutaneously with imiquimod. Between the trimmed V and J ends, which lost 3 bases and 0 bases, there was a span of 14 bases. Germline CDR1 is MDHEN and CDR2 is SYDVKM. This CDR3 is 16 amino acids long. On this clone itself: Antigen specificity is unknown.

Assay used: immunoSEQ multiplex PCR; TCRdb lists only in-frame clones, some missing. The sample carries roughly 72,000 clones, about 91% recorded once. V gene TRBV28 combines with J gene TRBJ1-2; possibly TRBD1 for D (5 bases). Here the sequenced sample was PBMCs, taken from a glioma patient whose treatment included an IDH1 peptide vaccine. The TCR was taken from a woman aged 50 to 65 with glioma. As DNA, the CDR3 is TGTGCCAGCAGTTTCCGCCTGAGGGGTCCTAACTATGGCTACACCTTC. It specifies CASSFRLRGPNYGYTF.